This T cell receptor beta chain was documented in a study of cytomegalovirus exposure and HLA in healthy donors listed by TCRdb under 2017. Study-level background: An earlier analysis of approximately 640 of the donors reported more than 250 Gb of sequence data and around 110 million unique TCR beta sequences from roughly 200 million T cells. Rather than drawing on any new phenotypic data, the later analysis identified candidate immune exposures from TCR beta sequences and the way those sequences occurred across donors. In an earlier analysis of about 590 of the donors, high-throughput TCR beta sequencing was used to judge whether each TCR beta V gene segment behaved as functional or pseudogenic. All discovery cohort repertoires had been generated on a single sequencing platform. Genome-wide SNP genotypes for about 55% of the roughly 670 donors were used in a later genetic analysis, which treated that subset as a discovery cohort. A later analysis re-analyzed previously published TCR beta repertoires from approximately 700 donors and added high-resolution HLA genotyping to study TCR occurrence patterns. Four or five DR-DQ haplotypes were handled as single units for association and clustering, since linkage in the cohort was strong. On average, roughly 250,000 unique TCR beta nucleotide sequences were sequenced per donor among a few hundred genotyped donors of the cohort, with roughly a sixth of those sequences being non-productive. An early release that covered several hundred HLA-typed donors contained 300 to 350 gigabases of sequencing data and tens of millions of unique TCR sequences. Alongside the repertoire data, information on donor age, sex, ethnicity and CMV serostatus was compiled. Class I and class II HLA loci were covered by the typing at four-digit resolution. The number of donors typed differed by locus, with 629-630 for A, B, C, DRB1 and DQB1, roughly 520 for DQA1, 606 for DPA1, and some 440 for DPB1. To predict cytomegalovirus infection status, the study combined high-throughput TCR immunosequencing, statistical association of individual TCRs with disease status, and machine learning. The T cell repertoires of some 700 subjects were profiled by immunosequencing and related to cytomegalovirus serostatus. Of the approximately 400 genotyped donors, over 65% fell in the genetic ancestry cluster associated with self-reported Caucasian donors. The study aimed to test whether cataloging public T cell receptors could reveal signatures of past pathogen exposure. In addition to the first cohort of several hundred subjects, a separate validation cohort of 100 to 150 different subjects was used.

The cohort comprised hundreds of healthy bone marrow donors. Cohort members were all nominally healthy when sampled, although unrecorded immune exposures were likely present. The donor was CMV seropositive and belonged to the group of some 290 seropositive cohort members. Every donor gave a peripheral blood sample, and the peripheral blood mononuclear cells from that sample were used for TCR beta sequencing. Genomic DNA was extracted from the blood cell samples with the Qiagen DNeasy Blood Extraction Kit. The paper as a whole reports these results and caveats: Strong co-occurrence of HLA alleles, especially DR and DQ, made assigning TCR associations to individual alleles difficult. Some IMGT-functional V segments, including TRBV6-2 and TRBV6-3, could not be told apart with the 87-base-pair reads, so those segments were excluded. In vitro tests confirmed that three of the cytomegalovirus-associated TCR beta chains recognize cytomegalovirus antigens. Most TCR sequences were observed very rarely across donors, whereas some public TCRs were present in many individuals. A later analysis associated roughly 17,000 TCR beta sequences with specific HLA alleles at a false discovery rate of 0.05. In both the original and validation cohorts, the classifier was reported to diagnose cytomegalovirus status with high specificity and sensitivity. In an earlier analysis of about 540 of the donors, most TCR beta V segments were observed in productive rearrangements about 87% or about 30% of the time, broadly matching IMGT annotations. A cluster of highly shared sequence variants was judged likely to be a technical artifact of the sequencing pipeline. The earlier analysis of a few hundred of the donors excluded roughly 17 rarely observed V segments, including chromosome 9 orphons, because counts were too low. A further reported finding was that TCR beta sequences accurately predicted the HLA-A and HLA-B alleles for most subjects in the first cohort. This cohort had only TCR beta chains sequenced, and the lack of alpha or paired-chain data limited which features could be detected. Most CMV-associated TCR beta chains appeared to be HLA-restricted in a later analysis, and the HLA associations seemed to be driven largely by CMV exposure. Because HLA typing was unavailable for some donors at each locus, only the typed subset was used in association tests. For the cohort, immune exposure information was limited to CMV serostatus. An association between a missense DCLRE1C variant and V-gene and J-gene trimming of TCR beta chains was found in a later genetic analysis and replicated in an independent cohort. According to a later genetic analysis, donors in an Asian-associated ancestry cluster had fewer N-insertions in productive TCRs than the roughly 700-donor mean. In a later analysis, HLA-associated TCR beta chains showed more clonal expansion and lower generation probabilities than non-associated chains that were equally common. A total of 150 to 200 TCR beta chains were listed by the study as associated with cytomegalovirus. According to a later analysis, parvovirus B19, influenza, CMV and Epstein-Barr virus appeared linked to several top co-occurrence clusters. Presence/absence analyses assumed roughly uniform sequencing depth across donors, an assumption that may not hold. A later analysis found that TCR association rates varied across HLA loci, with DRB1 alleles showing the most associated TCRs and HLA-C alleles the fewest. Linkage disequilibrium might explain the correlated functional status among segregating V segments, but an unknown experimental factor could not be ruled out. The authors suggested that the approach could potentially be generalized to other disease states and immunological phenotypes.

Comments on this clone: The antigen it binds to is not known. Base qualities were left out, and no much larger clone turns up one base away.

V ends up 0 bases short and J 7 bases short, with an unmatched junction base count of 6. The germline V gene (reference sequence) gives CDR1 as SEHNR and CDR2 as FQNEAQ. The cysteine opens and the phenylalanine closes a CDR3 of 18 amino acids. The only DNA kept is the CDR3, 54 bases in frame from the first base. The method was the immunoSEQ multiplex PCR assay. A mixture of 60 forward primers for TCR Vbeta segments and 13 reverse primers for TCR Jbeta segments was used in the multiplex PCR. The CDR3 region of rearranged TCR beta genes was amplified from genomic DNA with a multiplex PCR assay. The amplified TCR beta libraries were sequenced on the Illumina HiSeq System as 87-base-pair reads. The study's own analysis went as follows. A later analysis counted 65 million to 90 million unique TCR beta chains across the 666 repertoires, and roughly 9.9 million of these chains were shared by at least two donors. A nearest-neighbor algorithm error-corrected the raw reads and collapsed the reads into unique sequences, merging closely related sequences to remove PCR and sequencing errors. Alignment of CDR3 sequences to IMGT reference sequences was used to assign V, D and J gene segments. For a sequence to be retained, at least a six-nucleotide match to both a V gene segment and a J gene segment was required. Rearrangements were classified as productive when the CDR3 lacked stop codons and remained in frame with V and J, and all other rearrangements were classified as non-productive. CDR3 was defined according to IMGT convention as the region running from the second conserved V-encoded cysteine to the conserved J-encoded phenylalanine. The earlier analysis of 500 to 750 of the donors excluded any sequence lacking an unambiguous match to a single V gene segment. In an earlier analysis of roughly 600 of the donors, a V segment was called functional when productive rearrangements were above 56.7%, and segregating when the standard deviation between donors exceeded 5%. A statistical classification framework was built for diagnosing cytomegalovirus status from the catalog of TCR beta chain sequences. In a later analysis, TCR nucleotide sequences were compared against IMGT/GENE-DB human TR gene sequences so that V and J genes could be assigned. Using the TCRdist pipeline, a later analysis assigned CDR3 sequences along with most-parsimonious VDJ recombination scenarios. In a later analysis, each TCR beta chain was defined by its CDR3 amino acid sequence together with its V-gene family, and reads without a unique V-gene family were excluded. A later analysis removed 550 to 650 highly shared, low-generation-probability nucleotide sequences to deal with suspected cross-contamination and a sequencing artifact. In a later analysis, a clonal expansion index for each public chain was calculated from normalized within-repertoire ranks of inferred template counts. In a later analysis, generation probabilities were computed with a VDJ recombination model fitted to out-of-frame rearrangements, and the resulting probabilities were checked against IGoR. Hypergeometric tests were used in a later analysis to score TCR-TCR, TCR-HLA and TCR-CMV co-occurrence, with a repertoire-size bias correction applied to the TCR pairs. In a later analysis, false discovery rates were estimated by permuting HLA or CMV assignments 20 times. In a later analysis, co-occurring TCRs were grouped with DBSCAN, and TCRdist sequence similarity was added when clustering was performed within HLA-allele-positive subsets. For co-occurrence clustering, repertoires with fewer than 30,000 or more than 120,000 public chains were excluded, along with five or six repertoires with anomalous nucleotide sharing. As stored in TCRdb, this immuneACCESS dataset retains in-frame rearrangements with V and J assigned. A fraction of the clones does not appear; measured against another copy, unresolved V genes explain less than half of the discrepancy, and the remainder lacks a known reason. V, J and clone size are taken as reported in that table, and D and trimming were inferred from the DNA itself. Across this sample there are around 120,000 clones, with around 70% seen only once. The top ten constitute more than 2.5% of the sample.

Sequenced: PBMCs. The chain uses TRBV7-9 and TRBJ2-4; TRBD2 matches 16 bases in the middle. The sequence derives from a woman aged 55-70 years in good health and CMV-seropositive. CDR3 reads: CASSLAGTSGGAQNIQYF. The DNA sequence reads TGTGCCAGCAGCTTAGCAGGGACTAGCGGGGGGGCGCAGAACATTCAGTACTTC.